This T cell receptor beta chain was observed in a study of blood T cells in healthy people across ages. The table lists this clonotype with a few counts. Then a second PCR, running roughly 6 to 11 cycles, was carried out with a sample-barcoded 5' primer and a J-beta primer mix. In TCRdb, the 5' RACE reads were re-called with MiXCR into one record per CDR3 protein. The data show about 1.4 million distinct CDR3 sequences, with approximately 63% seen just once and roughly 6.3% held by the top ten. This CDR3 is built from 15 residues. J lost 1 base, V lost 5 bases, and 6 bases had no gene match. V usage is TRBV12-3 or TRBV12-4 and J usage is TRBJ2-3; 7 positions agree with TRBD1. Material: blood. This TCR was sampled from a man aged 18 to 30 in good health. CDR3 in DNA: TGTGCCAGCAGTACAGGGGCTCACCGCACAGATACGCAGTATTTT. Protein product: CASSTGAHRTDTQYF.